Here is one T cell receptor (beta chain) with its context. The germline gives CDR1 SGHDN, CDR2 FVKESK. V was clipped by 4 bases and J by 4 bases; unmatched bases: 9. This CDR3 contains 15 residues. This entry comes from a study of shared clonotypes between healthy human individuals. Naive CD8 cells were CD45RO-negative, positively selected for CCR7, excluding terminally differentiated effector memory CD45RA+ cells. Assay: immunoSEQ multiplex PCR; the TCRdb copy retains only in-frame clones and omits some. The sample contains roughly 850,000 clones, around 96% of which appear only once. The TCR sequence derives from a man between 25 and 39 years old in good health. The chain recombines TRBV14 with TRBJ2-7, with 8 nucleotides matching TRBD1. Sequencing was done on a sample of naive CD8+ T cells sorted from blood. CDR3 protein: CASSLIGTGKYEQYF. CDR3 in DNA: TGTGCCAGCAGCCTTATCGGGACAGGTAAATACGAGCAGTACTTC.